The present T cell receptor (beta chain) was sequenced within a study of T cells after yellow fever vaccination. Points from the study as a whole: When the response was secondary, it was weaker but reached its peak faster, day 5 versus 15.

Only a few counts were recorded for this clonotype. Its antigen is unidentified. TCRdb used MiXCR to reprocess the 5' RACE reads, holding one entry per CDR3 protein. The sample records some 600,000 distinct CDR3 sequences, roughly 17% being singletons. The clonotype originates from a man aged 18 to 35 who received the YFV17D yellow fever vaccine. The specimen was PBMCs, collected 4 to 6 days after the first yellow fever vaccination.

The CDR3 DNA sequence: TGTGCCAGCAGCTTAGGGCAGATCAATGAGCAGTTCTTC. As protein: CASSLGQINEQFF. The genes are TRBV7-8 and TRBJ2-1; D ambiguous. Looked up from germline, CDR1 is SGHVS and CDR2 is FQNEAQ. The CDR3 contains 13 residues. V was cut by 1 base and J by 6 bases, with 7 bases left in between.